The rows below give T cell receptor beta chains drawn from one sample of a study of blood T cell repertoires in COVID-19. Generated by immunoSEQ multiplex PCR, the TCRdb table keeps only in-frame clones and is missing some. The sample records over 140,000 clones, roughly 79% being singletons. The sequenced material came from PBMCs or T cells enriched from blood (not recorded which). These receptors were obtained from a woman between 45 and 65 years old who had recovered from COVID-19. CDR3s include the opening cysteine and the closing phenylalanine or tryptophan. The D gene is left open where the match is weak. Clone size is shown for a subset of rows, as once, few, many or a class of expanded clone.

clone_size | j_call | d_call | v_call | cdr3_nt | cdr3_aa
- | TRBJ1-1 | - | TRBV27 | TGTGCCAGCAATCCGAGGATAGCGGGGACTGAAGCTTTCTTT | CASNPRIAGTEAFF
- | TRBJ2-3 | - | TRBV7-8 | TGTGCCAGCAGCTTAGGGGCTAGCAGTGTCACAGATACGCAGTATTTT | CASSLGASSVTDTQYF
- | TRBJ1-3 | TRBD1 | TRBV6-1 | TGTGCCAGCAGTGAAAGGACAGGGGCTGGAAACACCATATATTTT | CASSERTGAGNTIYF
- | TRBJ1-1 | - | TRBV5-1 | TGCGCCAGCAGACAAGGGGTGAACACTGAAGCTTTCTTT | CASRQGVNTEAFF
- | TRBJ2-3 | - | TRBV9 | TGTGCCAGCAGCGAGAGAACAGATACGCAGTATTTT | CASSERTDTQYF
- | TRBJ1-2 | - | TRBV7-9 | TGTGCCAGCAGCTTAGGTGTTACAGCTAACTATGGCTACACCTTC | CASSLGVTANYGYTF
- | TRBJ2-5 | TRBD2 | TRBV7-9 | TGTGCCAGCAGCGCCAGACTAGCGGGGGCCCTAGAGACCCAGTACTTC | CASSARLAGALETQYF
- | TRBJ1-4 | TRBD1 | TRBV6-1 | TGTGCCAGCAGCTCCGGGACAGGGGGTAAAAAACTGTTTTTT | CASSSGTGGKKLFF
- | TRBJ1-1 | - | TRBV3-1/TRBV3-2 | TGTGCCAGCAGCCAACCAGGGAGGGAGAACACTGAAGCTTTCTTT | CASSQPGRENTEAFF
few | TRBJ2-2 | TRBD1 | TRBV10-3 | TGTGCCATCAGAACGGGACAGGGCCTCAACACCGGGGAGCTGTTTTTT | CAIRTGQGLNTGELFF
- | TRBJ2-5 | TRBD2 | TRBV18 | TGTGCCAGCTCAAAAGGGCCGCCTAGCGGGAGCGGGGAGACCCAGTACTTC | CASSKGPPSGSGETQYF
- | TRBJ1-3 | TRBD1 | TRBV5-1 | TGCGCCAGCAGCTTACAGGGGGGATCTGGAAACACCATATATTTT | CASSLQGGSGNTIYF
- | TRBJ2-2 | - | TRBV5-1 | TGCGCCAGCAGCCTACAGGGACCGGACACCGGGGAGCTGTTTTTT | CASSLQGPDTGELFF
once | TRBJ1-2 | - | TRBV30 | TGTGCCTGGAGTGTACAGGTCCAGATATCATATGGCTACACCTTC | CAWSVQVQISYGYTF
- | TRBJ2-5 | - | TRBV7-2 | TGTGCCAGCAGCTTAGGGTGGTCTAGAGGAGGCCAAGAGACCCAGTACTTC | CASSLGWSRGGQETQYF
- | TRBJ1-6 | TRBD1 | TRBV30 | TGTGCCTGGACGGGACAGTCGAATTCACCCCTCCACTTT | CAWTGQSNSPLHF
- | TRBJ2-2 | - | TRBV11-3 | TGTGCCAGCAGCTTAGGGACATTCCACACCGGGGAGCTGTTTTTT | CASSLGTFHTGELFF
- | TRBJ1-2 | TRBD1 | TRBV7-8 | TGTGCCAGCAGCCTAAATCCGGGACAGGGGTGGGCTGGCTACACCTTC | CASSLNPGQGWAGYTF
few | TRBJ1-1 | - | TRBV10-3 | TGTGCCATCAGATCGACCTCCGGGGACACTGAAGCTTTCTTT | CAIRSTSGDTEAFF
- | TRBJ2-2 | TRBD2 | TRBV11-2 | TGTGCCAGCAGCTTAGACGGGAGGAGTTCCGGGGAGCTGTTTTTT | CASSLDGRSSGELFF
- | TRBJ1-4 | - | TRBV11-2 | TGTGCCAGCAGCTTCCCGGTGGGGCAAGCAACTAATGAAAAACTGTTTTTT | CASSFPVGQATNEKLFF
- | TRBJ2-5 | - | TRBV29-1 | TGCAGCGTTGCTACTAGGAGAGAAGAGACCCAGTACTTC | CSVATRREETQYF
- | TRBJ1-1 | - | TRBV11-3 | TGTGCCAGCAGCTTAGGAGGGCTGAACACTGAAGCTTTCTTT | CASSLGGLNTEAFF
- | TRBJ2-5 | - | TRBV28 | TGTGCCAGCAGTTCGGGACTCGAAGAGACCCAGTACTTC | CASSSGLEETQYF
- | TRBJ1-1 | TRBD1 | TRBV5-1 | TGCGCCAGCCGGGACAGGGGGCGGGCTGAAGCTTTCTTT | CASRDRGRAEAFF
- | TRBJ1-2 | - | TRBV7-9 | TGTGCCAGCACCCTCCCGAGAGGGCGGGTAGGTGGCTACACCTTC | CASTLPRGRVGGYTF
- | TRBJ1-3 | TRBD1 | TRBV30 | TGTGCGTCTCACAGGGGGCGCGGAAACACCATATATTTT | CASHRGRGNTIYF
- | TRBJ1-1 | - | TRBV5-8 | TGTGCCAGCAGCTTGGGCGGAAGAATGAACACTGAAGCTTTCTTT | CASSLGGRMNTEAFF
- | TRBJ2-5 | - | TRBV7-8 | TGTGCCAGCAGCCAAACAGGGTTCGGAGAGACCCAGTACTTC | CASSQTGFGETQYF
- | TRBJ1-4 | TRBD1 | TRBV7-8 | TGTGCCAGCAGCAGCACGACAGGGGTGGGCGAAAAACTGTTTTTT | CASSSTTGVGEKLFF
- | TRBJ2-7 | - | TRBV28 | TGTGCCAGCAGTTTTCTTGGGACATCTTACTCCTACGAGCAGTACTTC | CASSFLGTSYSYEQYF
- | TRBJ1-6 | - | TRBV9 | TGTGCCAGCAGCGTAGAAGGGGAGGATTCACCCCTCCACTTT | CASSVEGEDSPLHF
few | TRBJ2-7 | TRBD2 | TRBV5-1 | TGCGCCAGCAGCTTGGGGACTAGCGGGAGGCAGCAGAACGAGCAGTACTTC | CASSLGTSGRQQNEQYF
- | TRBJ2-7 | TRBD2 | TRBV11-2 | TGTGCCAGCAGCCGGGGGGACTCCAGGGTCTACGAGCAGTACTTC | CASSRGDSRVYEQYF
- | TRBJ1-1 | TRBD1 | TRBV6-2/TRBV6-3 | TGTGCCAGCAGTTTGCTGACAGGGGCGAACACTGAAGCTTTCTTT | CASSLLTGANTEAFF
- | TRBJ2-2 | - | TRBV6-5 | TGTGCCAGCAGTTACTCGGGGGGGAACACCGGGGAGCTGTTTTTT | CASSYSGGNTGELFF
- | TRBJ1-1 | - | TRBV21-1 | TGTGCCAGCAGCGACACAGCTCACCGGAACACTGAAGCTTTCTTT | CASSDTAHRNTEAFF
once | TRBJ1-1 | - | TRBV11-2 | TGTGCCAGCAGCTCCCAGGGGTATGCCACTGAAGCTTTCTTT | CASSSQGYATEAFF
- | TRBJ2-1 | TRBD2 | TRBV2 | TGTGCCACGACTAGCGGGAGGACTCTCGACAATGAGCAGTTCTTC | CATTSGRTLDNEQFF
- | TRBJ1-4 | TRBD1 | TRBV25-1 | TGTGCCAGCAGTGACGGGACAGCTATTAATGAAAAACTGTTTTTT | CASSDGTAINEKLFF
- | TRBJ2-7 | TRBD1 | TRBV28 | TGTGCCAGCAGCTCATGGGGCTGGGACAGGGCCTACGAGCAGTACTTC | CASSSWGWDRAYEQYF
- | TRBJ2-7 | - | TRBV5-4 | TGTGCCAGCAGCTGGGGCTCTCCGCGTAACTACGAGCAGTACTTC | CASSWGSPRNYEQYF
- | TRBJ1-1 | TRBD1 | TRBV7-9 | TGTGCCAGCAGCTTAGTGGGCGGGACAGTCCTGAACACTGAAGCTTTCTTT | CASSLVGGTVLNTEAFF
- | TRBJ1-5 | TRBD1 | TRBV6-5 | TGTGCCAGCACCGCAGGGGGCCCCGGTCAGCCCCAGCATTTT | CASTAGGPGQPQHF
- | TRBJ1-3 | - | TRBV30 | TGTGCCTGGAGTGTTGGGGGGTTCTCTGGAAACACCATATATTTT | CAWSVGGFSGNTIYF
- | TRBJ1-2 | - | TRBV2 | TGTGCCAGCAGCGCCAGAACCTATGGCTACACCTTC | CASSARTYGYTF
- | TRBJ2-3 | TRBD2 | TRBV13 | TGTGCCAGCAGCCTACTAGCGGCCCGCACAGATACGCAGTATTTT | CASSLLAARTDTQYF
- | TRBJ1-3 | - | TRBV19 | TGTGCCAGTAGTCCCAACCAGAGGGACTCTGGAAACACCATATATTTT | CASSPNQRDSGNTIYF
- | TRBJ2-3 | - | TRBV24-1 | TGTGCCACCGCAGTGGGAAAGTCGGGGACAGATACGCAGTATTTT | CATAVGKSGTDTQYF